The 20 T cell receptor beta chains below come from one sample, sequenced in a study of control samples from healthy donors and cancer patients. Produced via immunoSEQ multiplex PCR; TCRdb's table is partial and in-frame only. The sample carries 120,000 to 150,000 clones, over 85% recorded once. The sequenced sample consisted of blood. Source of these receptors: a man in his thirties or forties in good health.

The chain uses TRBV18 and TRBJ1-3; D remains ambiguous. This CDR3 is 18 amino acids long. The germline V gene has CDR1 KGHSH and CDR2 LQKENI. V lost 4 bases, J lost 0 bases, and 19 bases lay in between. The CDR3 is CASSRLNSLDLSGNTIYF. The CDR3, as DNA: TGTGCCAGCTCACGACTAAACTCCCTGGACCTCTCTGGAAACACCATATATTTT.

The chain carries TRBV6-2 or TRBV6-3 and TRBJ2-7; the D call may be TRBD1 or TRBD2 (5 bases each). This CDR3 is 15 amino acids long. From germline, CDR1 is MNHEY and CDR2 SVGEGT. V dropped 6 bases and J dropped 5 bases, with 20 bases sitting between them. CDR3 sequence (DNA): TGTGCCAGCAGCCGGGTCTCGACAAGGGACCACGAGCAGTACTTC. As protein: CASSRVSTRDHEQYF.

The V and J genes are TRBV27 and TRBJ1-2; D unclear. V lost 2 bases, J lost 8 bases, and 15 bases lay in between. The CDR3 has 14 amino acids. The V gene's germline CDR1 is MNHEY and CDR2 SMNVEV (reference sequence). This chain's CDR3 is CASSLSERSRGYTF. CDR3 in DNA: TGTGCCAGCAGTTTAAGTGAGAGATCGAGGGGCTACACCTTC.

The CDR3 sequence: CASSRQLSTEAFF. The DNA of the CDR3 is TGTGCCAGCAGTCGACAGTTGAGCACTGAAGCTTTCTTT. The gene calls are TRBV27 and TRBJ1-1; a possible D gene is TRBD1 (5 bases). The CDR3 is made up of 13 amino acids. Trimming left V 5 bases short and J 4 bases short, with 11 bases between. Germline lookup yields CDR1 MNHEY and CDR2 SMNVEV (reference sequence).

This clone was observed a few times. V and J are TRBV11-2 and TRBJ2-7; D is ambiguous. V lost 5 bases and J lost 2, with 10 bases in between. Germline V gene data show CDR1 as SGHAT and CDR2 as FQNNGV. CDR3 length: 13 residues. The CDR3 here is CASSVGFTYEQYF. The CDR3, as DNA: TGTGCCAGCAGCGTAGGGTTTACCTACGAGCAGTACTTC. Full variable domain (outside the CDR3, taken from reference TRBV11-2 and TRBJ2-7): EAGVAQSPRYKIIEKRQSVAFWCNPISGHATLYWYQQILGQGPKLLIQFQNNGVVDDSQLPKDRFSAERLKGVDSTLKIQPAKLEDSAVYLCASSVGFTYEQYFGPGTRLTVT.

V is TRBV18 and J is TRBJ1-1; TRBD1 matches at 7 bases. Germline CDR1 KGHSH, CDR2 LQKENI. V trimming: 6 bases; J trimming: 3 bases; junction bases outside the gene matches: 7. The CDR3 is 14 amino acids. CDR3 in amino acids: CASSPGQAHTEAFF. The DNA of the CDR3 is TGTGCCAGCTCTCCCGGACAGGCGCACACTGAAGCTTTCTTT.

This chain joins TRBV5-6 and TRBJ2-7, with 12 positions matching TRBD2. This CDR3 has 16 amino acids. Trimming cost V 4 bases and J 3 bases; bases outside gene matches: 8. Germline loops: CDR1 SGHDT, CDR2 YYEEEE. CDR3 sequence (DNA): TGTGCCAGCAGCCCCCTCAGGACTAGCGGGGACTACGAGCAGTACTTC. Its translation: CASSPLRTSGDYEQYF.

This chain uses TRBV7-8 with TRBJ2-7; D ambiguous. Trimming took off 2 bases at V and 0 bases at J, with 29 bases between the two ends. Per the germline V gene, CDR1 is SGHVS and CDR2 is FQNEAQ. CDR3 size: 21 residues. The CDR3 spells CASSLRRLATQSAGSSYEQYF. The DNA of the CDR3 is TGTGCCAGCAGCTTACGGCGATTGGCGACACAAAGCGCAGGCAGCTCCTACGAGCAGTACTTC. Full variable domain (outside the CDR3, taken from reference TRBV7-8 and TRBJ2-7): GAGVSQSPRYKVAKRGQDVALRCDPISGHVSLFWYQQALGQGPEFLTYFQNEAQLDKSGLPSDRFFAERPEGSVSTLKIQRTQQEDSAVYLCASSLRRLATQSAGSSYEQYFGPGTRLTVT.

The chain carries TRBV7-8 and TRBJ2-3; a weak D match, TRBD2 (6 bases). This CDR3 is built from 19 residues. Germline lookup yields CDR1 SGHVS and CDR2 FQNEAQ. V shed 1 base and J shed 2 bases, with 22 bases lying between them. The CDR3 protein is CASSLVPLLTSSSTDTQYF. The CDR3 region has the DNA TGTGCCAGCAGCTTAGTCCCTCTCCTGACTAGTTCCTCCACAGATACGCAGTATTTT.

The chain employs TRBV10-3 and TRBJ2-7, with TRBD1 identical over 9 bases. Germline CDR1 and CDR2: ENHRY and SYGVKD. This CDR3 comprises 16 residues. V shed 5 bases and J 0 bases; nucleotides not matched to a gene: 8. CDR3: CAISSPGQGYSYEQYF. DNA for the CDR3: TGTGCCATCAGTTCACCGGGACAGGGATACTCCTACGAGCAGTACTTC.

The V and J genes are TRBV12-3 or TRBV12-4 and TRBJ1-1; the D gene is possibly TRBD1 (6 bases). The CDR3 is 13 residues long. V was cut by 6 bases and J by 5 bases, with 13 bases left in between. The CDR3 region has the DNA TGTGCCAGCAGCCGAAACAGGGAGACTGAAGCTTTCTTT. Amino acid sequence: CASSRNRETEAFF.

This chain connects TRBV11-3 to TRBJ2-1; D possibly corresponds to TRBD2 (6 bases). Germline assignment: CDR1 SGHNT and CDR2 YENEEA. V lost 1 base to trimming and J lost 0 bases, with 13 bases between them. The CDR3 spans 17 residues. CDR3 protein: CASSLATSSDSYNEQFF. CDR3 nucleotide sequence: TGTGCCAGCAGCTTAGCCACTTCTAGCGACTCCTACAATGAGCAGTTCTTC.

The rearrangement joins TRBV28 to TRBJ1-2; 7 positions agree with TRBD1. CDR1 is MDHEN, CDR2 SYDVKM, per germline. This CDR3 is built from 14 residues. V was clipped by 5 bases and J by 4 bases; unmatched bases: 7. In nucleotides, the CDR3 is TGTGCCAGCAGTATACCGGGACAGCCCTATGGCTACACCTTC. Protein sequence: CASSIPGQPYGYTF.

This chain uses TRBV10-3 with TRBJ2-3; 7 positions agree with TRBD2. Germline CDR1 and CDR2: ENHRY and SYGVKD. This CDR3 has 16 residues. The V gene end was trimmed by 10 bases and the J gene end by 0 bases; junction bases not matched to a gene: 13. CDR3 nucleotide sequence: TGTGCCACCGTAAAAGGGTCCGGGGGGAGCACAGATACGCAGTATTTT. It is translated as CATVKGSGGSTDTQYF.

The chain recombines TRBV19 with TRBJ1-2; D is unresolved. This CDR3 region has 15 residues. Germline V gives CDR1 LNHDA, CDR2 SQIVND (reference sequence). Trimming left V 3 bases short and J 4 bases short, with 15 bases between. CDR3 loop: CASSIPRLPGYGYTF. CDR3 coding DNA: TGTGCCAGTAGTATTCCGAGACTCCCCGGCTATGGCTACACCTTC.

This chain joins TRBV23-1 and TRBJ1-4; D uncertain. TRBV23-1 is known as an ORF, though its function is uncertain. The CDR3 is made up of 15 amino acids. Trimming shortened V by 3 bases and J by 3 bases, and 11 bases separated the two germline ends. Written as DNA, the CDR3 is TGCGCCAGCAGTCACAGCAACAGATCTAATGAAAAACTGTTTTTT. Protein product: CASSHSNRSNEKLFF.

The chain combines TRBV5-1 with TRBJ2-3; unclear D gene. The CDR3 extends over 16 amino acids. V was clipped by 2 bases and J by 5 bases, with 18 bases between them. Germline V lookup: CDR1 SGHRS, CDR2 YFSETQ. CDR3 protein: CASSFGLHDMEDTQYF. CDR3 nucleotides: TGCGCCAGCAGCTTCGGGCTACACGACATGGAAGATACGCAGTATTTT.

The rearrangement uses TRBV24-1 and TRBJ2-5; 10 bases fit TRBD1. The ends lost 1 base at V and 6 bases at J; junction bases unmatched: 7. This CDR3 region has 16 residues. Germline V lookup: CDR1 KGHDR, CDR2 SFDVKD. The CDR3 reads CATSDFTGTGVKTQYF. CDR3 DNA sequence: TGTGCCACCAGTGATTTCACCGGGACAGGGGTAAAGACCCAGTACTTC.

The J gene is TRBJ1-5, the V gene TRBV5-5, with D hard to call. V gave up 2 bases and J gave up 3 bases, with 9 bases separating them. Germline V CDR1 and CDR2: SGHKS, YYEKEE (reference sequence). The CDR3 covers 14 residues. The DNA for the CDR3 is TGTGCCAGCAGCTTTGCGACCCCCAATCAGCCCCAGCATTTT. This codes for CASSFATPNQPQHF.

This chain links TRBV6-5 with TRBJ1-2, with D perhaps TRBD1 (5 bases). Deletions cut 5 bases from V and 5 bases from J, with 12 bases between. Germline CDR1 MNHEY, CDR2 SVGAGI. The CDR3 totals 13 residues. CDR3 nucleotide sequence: TGTGCCAGCAGTCCCCAGGGCACTTATGGCTACACCTTC. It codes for CASSPQGTYGYTF.